This T cell receptor beta chain was recorded in a study of T-cell reconstitution after alpha-beta-depleted transplantation in children. Study conclusions and caveats: Recipient T cells and thymic progenitors that survived were the source of the high TCRbeta diversity seen at day 60 in some patients.

Unique molecular identifiers were incorporated when the TCRbeta library was constructed. TCRdb independently ran MiXCR on the PCR reads; one entry per CDR3 protein. Seen here are some 150,000 distinct CDR3 sequences, around 9% observed once, and the top ten hold less than 20%. This clonotype was observed a few times. The antigen is unknown. The clonotype originates from a female patient between 2 and 15 years old who had a stem cell transplant for congenital amegakaryocytic thrombocytopenia, so the T cells may come from the graft donor. This material consisted of PBMCs, mostly from graft donor cells, taken 180 days after TCRalphabeta/CD19-depleted stem cell transplant.

The CDR3 is CASGRGAGYTF. The CDR3 bases are TGTGCCAGCGGACGAGGGGCTGGCTACACCTTC. The rearrangement joins TRBV12-3 or TRBV12-4 to TRBJ1-2, with TRBD1 as a possible D gene (5 bases). V gave up 8 bases and J gave up 7 bases, with 11 bases separating them. This CDR3 comprises 11 residues.